The clone carrying this T cell receptor (beta chain) was observed once. These data come from a study of T cells in tumors after PD-1 blockade. The CDR3 runs 15 residues. Trimming shortened V by 5 bases and J by 4 bases, and 17 bases separated the two germline ends. Germline CDR1 and CDR2: MNHEY and SVGAGI. Sequencing was performed with immunoSEQ multiplex PCR; in TCRdb, only in-frame clones are kept and a portion is missing. The table lists fewer than 25,000 clones, 65% to 85% of them singletons, with 12% in the top ten. The TCR sequence derives from a human donor with basal cell carcinoma. Sequencing used PBMCs, obtained after anti-PD-1 treatment. This chain joins TRBV6-5 and TRBJ1-2; D ambiguous. Here the CDR3 DNA reads TGTGCCAGCAGTCTGCCCCCACAGCTAAGCTATGGCTACACCTTC. Translation gives CASSLPPQLSYGYTF.